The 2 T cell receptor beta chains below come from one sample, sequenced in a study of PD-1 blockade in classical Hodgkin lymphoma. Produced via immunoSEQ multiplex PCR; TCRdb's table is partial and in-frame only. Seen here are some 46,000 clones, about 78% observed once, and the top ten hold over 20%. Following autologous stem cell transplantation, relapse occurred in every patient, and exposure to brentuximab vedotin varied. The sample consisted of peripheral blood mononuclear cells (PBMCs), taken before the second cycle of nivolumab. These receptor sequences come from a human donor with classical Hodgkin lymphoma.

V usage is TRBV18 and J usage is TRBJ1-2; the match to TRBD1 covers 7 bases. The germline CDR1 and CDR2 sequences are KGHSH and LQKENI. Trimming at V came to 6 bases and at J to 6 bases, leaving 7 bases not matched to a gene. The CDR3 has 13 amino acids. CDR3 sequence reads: CASSPDRTNGYTF. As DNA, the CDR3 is TGTGCCAGCTCGCCGGACAGGACCAATGGCTACACCTTC.

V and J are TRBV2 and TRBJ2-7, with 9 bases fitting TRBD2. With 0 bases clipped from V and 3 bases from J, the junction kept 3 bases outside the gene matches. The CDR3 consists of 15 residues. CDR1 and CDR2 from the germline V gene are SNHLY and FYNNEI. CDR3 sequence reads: CASSEASGSFYEQYF. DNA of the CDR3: TGTGCCAGCAGTGAAGCTAGCGGGAGTTTCTACGAGCAGTACTTC.